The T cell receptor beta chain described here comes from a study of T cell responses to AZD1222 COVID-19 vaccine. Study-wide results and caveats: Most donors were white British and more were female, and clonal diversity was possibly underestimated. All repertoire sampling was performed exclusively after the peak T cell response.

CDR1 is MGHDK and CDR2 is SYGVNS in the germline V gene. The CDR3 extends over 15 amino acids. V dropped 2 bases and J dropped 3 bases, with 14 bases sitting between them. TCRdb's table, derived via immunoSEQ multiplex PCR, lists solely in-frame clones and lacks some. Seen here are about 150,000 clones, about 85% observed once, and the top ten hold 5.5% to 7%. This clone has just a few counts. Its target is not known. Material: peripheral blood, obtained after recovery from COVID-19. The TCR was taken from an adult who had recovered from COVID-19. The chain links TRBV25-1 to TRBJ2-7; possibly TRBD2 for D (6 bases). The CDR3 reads CASSEGGTGSYEQYF. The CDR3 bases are TGTGCCAGCAGTGAAGGGGGGACTGGGAGCTACGAGCAGTACTTC.